This T cell receptor (beta chain) came from a study of cytomegalovirus exposure and HLA in healthy donors (dated by TCRdb to 2016 to 2017). Context from the whole study: In an earlier analysis of 587 of the donors, approximately 300 Gb of sequence data and 117 million unique TCR beta sequences from some 170 million T cells were reported. About 310 gigabases of sequencing data and approximately 80 million unique TCR sequences were included in an early release covering roughly 700 HLA-typed donors. Of the roughly 400 genotyped donors, roughly 85% fell in the genetic ancestry cluster associated with self-reported Caucasian donors. The study aimed to test whether signatures of past pathogen exposure could be identified by cataloging public T cell receptors. Using immunosequencing, the study profiled T cell repertoires from 640 or so subjects and related those repertoires to cytomegalovirus serostatus. Along with the approximately 650-subject first cohort, a separate validation cohort of over 90 different subjects was used. High-throughput TCR immunosequencing, statistical association of individual TCRs with disease status, and machine learning were combined to predict cytomegalovirus infection status. To study patterns of TCR occurrence, a later analysis re-analyzed previously published TCR beta repertoires from 550 to 800 donors and added high-resolution HLA genotyping. In the later analysis, no new phenotypic data were used to find candidate immune exposures; instead, reliance was placed on TCR beta sequences and their occurrence across donors. To decide whether each TCR beta V gene segment behaved as functional or pseudogenic, an earlier analysis of some 580 of the donors relied on high-throughput TCR beta sequencing. Donor age, sex, ethnicity and CMV serostatus were compiled alongside the repertoire data. In a later genetic analysis, genome-wide SNP genotypes for about 65% of the 666 donors were used, and that subset was treated as a discovery cohort. Every discovery cohort repertoire had been produced on one sequencing platform. HLA typing covered class I and class II loci at four-digit resolution. The number of typed donors differed by locus: roughly 629-630 for A, B, C, DRB1 and DQB1; 500 to 550 for DQA1; around 610 for DPA1; and roughly 490 for DPB1. Because of strong linkage in the cohort, roughly five DR-DQ haplotypes were treated as single units for association and clustering. Among some 410 genotyped donors of the cohort, an average of 235,054 unique TCR beta nucleotide sequences were sequenced per donor, around a sixth of them non-productive. Study-wide findings and limitations: When HLA alleles, especially DR and DQ, strongly co-occurred, attributing TCR associations to individual alleles was difficult. At a false discovery rate of 0.05, a later analysis linked around 15,000 TCR beta sequences to specific HLA alleles. Immune exposure information for the cohort was limited to CMV serostatus. The authors suggested that the approach could potentially be extended to other disease states and immunological phenotypes. In a later analysis, the rate of TCR association differed among HLA loci, with DRB1 alleles having the most associated TCRs and HLA-C alleles having the fewest. Most TCR sequences were seen in very few donors, while some public TCRs were found in many individuals. The sequencing pipeline was judged likely to have produced a cluster of highly shared sequence variants as a technical artifact. Compared with equally common non-associated chains, HLA-associated TCR beta chains in a later analysis were more clonally expanded and had lower generation probabilities. In the study, 150 to 200 TCR beta chains were listed as associated with cytomegalovirus. Some IMGT-functional V segments, including TRBV6-2 and TRBV6-3, could not be distinguished by the 87-base-pair reads and were therefore excluded. Over 15 rarely observed V segments, including chromosome 9 orphons, were excluded from the earlier analysis of almost 600 of the donors because counts were too low. Presence/absence analyses assumed roughly uniform sequencing depth across donors, an assumption that may not hold. In a later genetic analysis, a missense DCLRE1C variant was associated with V-gene and J-gene trimming of TCR beta chains, and the association was replicated in an independent cohort. In a later analysis, most CMV-associated TCR beta chains were found to appear HLA-restricted, with HLA associations seemingly driven largely by CMV exposure. The classifier was reported to diagnose cytomegalovirus status with high specificity and sensitivity in both the original and validation cohorts. Because HLA typing was unavailable for some donors at each locus, only the typed subset was used in association tests. According to a later genetic analysis, donors in an Asian-associated ancestry cluster had fewer N-insertions in productive TCRs than the approximately 690-donor mean. Linkage disequilibrium might explain the correlated functional status among segregating V segments, but an unknown experimental factor could not be ruled out. A further reported finding was that TCR beta sequences accurately predicted the HLA-A and HLA-B alleles for most subjects in the first cohort. Several of the top co-occurrence clusters appeared to be linked to parvovirus B19, influenza, CMV and Epstein-Barr virus, according to a later analysis. This cohort had only TCR beta chains sequenced, and the lack of alpha or paired-chain data limited which features could be detected. Broadly in line with IMGT annotations, most TCR beta V segments showed up in productive rearrangements about 90% or about 30% of the time in an earlier analysis of approximately 640 of the donors. In vitro tests confirmed that a few of the cytomegalovirus-associated TCR beta chains recognize cytomegalovirus antigens.

This clone was recorded a few times. The clone's antigen remains unknown. No clone much larger than this one lies a single base away; base qualities are absent. Libraries were constructed by the immunoSEQ multiplex PCR assay. The multiplex PCR relied on a mix of 60 forward primers for TCR Vbeta segments and 13 reverse primers for TCR Jbeta segments. Amplification of the CDR3 region of rearranged TCR beta genes was performed with a multiplex PCR assay on genomic DNA. Amplified TCR beta libraries were sequenced as 87-base-pair reads on the Illumina HiSeq System. For the original study's pipeline: In a later analysis, tens of millions of unique TCR beta chains were counted across the roughly 670 repertoires, and around 10 million of these chains were shared by at least two donors. To remove PCR and sequencing errors, raw reads were error-corrected and collapsed into unique sequences using a nearest-neighbor algorithm that merged closely related sequences. V, D and J gene segments were assigned by aligning CDR3 sequences to IMGT reference sequences. For a sequence to be retained, a match of at least six nucleotides was required to both a V gene segment and a J gene segment. Rearrangements were classified as productive when the CDR3 lacked stop codons and remained in frame with V and J, and all other rearrangements were classified as non-productive. Following IMGT convention, CDR3 was defined as the stretch from the second conserved V-encoded cysteine up to the conserved J-encoded phenylalanine. In an earlier analysis of around 640 of the donors, sequences lacking an unambiguous match to a single V gene segment were excluded. In an earlier analysis of some 590 of the donors, a V segment was called functional when productive rearrangements were above 56.7%, and segregating when the standard deviation between donors exceeded 5%. A statistical classification framework was built for diagnosing cytomegalovirus status from the catalog of TCR beta chain sequences. A later analysis assigned V and J genes by comparing TCR nucleotide sequences with IMGT/GENE-DB human TR gene sequences. The TCRdist pipeline was used in a later analysis to assign CDR3 sequences and most-parsimonious VDJ recombination scenarios. In a later analysis, each TCR beta chain was defined by its CDR3 amino acid sequence together with its V-gene family, and reads without a unique V-gene family were excluded. In a later analysis, around 600 highly shared, low-generation-probability nucleotide sequences were removed to address suspected cross-contamination and a sequencing artifact. In a later analysis, a clonal expansion index was calculated for each public chain from normalized within-repertoire ranks of inferred template counts. Generation probabilities in a later analysis came from a VDJ recombination model fitted to out-of-frame rearrangements, and those results were checked against IGoR. Hypergeometric tests were used in a later analysis to score TCR-TCR, TCR-HLA and TCR-CMV co-occurrence, with a repertoire-size bias correction applied to the TCR pairs. False discovery rates were estimated in a later analysis by permuting HLA or CMV assignments 20 times. In a later analysis, co-occurring TCRs were grouped using DBSCAN, and TCRdist sequence similarity was added for clustering within HLA-allele-positive subsets. Repertoires with fewer than 30,000 or more than 120,000 public chains, plus five repertoires with anomalous nucleotide sharing, were excluded from co-occurrence clustering. TCRdb's version of the immuneACCESS table is confined to in-frame rearrangements and falls short of the full clone set. An unresolved V gene accounts for under half of the shortfall where checked; the remainder is of unknown origin. The V and J calls and clone size are taken from that table; D and trimming were inferred from the DNA. Within this sample are approximately 150,000 clones, with 68% of them counted one time only. The top ten clones comprise about 4.5% of the sample.

The junction shows trimming of 3 bases on V and 0 bases on J, and the gene matches do not reach 2 bases of it. The CDR3 has 15 amino acids, counting the end cysteine and phenylalanine. This entry keeps only the CDR3 DNA: 45 bases, framed from base 1. CDR1 SGHDT and CDR2 YYEEEE were looked up in the germline V gene. The cohort was made up of 650 to 700 healthy bone marrow donors. At the time of sampling, all cohort members were nominally healthy, though unrecorded immune exposures were likely present. The donor tested CMV seronegative and was one of the 352 seronegative cohort members. Each donor provided a peripheral blood sample, and peripheral blood mononuclear cells were used for TCR beta sequencing. The Qiagen DNeasy Blood Extraction Kit was used to extract genomic DNA from the blood cell samples.

The sequencing sample was made of PBMCs. This TCR was sampled from a man aged 55 to 70 in good health and CMV-seronegative. The sequence is built from TRBV5-6 and TRBJ2-2; 7 of the junction bases match TRBD2. Here is the DNA: TGTGCCAGCAGCTCGGGACTAACGAACACCGGGGAGCTGTTTTTT. The translation is CASSSGLTNTGELFF.